This TCR beta chain appears in the sequencing data of a study of metastatic and nonmetastatic thyroid tumors. General study points: As reported, TCR beta diversity in blood and tumor was significantly higher in malignant thyroid tumors than in benign nodules.

Thyroid surgery had not been preceded by any treatment in any patient. V lost 1 base to trimming and J lost 0 bases, with 10 bases between them. The V gene's germline CDR1 is KGHSY and CDR2 FQNENV. CDR3 length: 16 residues. TCRdb reassembled clones from the PCR reads with MiXCR. Of roughly 57,000 clones listed, more than 20% are singletons. In this sample, this clone turned up many times. Its antigen is as yet unknown. Sequencing input: blood. The clonotype originates from a female donor with papillary thyroid cancer or a benign thyroid nodule (not recorded which). Some clones in this sample may be carry-over from other donors' samples. The rearrangement links TRBV16 to TRBJ1-3, with unresolved D. The CDR3 DNA reads TGTGCCAGCAGCCAATTTGGGCTCGGCTCTGGAAACACCATATATTTT. Its protein is CASSQFGLGSGNTIYF.